The clone carrying this TCR beta chain was counted a few times. The antigen is undetermined. Data came from immunoSEQ multiplex PCR; TCRdb stores just in-frame clones and leaves some out. The profile covers about 45,000 clones, with 90% to 95% appearing a single time and nearly 4.5% taken by the ten largest. The sample belongs to a study of graft-versus-host responses after intestinal transplantation. On the study more broadly: Following induction with anti-thymocyte globulin, all recipients were given tacrolimus and steroids for 2 to 4 years. Points from the study as a whole: Declining HvG levels early post-transplant were linked to peak circulating GvH clone levels. Where graft-donor T cell macrochimerism was present, patients had high graft-versus-host to host-versus-graft clonal ratios in allografts.

Germline V gene lookup returns CDR1 SEHNR and CDR2 FQNEAQ (reference sequence). The length of the CDR3 is 14 residues. V shed 5 bases and J shed 9 bases, with 17 bases lying between them. The chain links TRBV7-9 to TRBJ1-5; TRBD1 is a possible D gene (6 bases). Material: PBMCs, obtained 524 days after transplant. This clonotype was obtained from a human patient who received an intestinal transplant, so some T cells may come from the graft donor. CDR3 in DNA: TGTGCCAGCAGCACCTCGGACAGCCCTGGGCCCCAGCATTTT. It is translated as CASSTSDSPGPQHF.